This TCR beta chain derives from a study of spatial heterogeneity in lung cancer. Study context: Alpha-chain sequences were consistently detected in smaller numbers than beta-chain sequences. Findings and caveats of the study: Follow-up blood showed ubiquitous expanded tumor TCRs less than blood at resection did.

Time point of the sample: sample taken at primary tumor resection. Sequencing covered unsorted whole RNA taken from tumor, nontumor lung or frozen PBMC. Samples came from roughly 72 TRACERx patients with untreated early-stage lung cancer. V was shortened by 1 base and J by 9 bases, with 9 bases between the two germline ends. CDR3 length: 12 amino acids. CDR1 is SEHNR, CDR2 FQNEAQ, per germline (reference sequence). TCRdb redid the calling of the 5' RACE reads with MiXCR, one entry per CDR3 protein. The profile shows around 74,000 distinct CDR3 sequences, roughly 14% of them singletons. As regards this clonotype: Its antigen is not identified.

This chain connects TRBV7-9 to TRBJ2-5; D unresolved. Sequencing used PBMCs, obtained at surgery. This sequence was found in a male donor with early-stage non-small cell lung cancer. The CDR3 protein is CASSLVGLAQYF. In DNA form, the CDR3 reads TGTGCCAGCAGCTTAGTCGGGCTGGCCCAGTACTTC.